The clone carrying this T cell receptor beta chain was observed once. These data originate in a study of PD-L1 blockade in urothelial cancer. Time point in this sample: peripheral blood 6 weeks after treatment start. Each patient supplied 1 to 8 pretreatment and on-treatment samples. Assay used: immunoSEQ multiplex PCR; TCRdb lists only in-frame clones, some missing. This table has around 110,000 clones, roughly 89% appearing once. The V end was cut by 2 bases, the J end by 0 bases, with 11 bases between. Germline CDR1 and CDR2: MNHEY and SMNVEV (reference sequence). This CDR3 has 16 amino acids. Sequenced material: PBMCs, taken around atezolizumab (anti-PD-L1) treatment. The rearrangement links TRBV27 to TRBJ1-3; no firm D call. The source of this sequence is a man between 60 and 75 years old with urothelial cancer. The CDR3 loop is CASSLTGIFSGNTIYF. The CDR3 DNA reads as TGTGCCAGCAGTTTAACGGGGATTTTCTCTGGAAACACCATATATTTT.